Presented here are 27 T cell receptor beta chains from one specimen sequenced in a study of cytomegalovirus exposure and HLA in healthy donors. Primers: 60 Vbeta forward and 13 Jbeta reverse. TCRdb keeps only in-frame clones here, not all; method: immunoSEQ multiplex PCR. The sample lists 120,000 to 150,000 clones, approximately 83% seen once, with under 4.5% in the top ten. The sequencing input was PBMCs. These receptors all come from a man in his forties or fifties in good health and CMV-seropositive.

V gene TRBV19 combines with J gene TRBJ1-2; 8 positions agree with TRBD1. Trimming at V came to 3 bases and at J to 7 bases, leaving 10 bases not matched to a gene. This CDR3 spans 15 amino acids. Germline V CDR1 and CDR2: LNHDA, SQIVND (reference sequence). The CDR3 sequence is CASSIHPTGAGGYTF. CDR3 nucleotide sequence: TGTGCCAGTAGTATCCACCCGACAGGGGCGGGTGGCTACACCTTC.

The chain has TRBV6-5 and TRBJ1-1, with D maybe TRBD1 (6 bases). The CDR3 is made up of 14 amino acids. The V and J ends lost 6 bases and 2 bases respectively, with 13 bases between them. CDR1 and CDR2 (germline): MNHEY, SVGAGI. CDR3 in DNA: TGTGCCAGCAGCAATGGACAGTATAACACTGAAGCTTTCTTT. Encoded protein: CASSNGQYNTEAFF.

The chain couples TRBV5-1 to TRBJ1-1; 10 positions agree with TRBD1. The trim removed 2 bases at V and 6 bases at J, leaving 7 bases unmatched. This CDR3 has 15 amino acids. Germline V CDR1 and CDR2: SGHRS, YFSETQ. CDR3 sequence: CASSFRDRGGAEAFF. In nucleotides, the CDR3 is TGCGCCAGCAGCTTCAGGGACAGGGGAGGGGCTGAAGCTTTCTTT.

J is TRBJ2-7 and V is TRBV7-9; D is undetermined. Between the trimmed V and J ends, which lost 3 bases and 6 bases, there was a span of 6 bases. This CDR3 spans 11 amino acids. Germline assignment: CDR1 SEHNR and CDR2 FQNEAQ (reference sequence). CDR3 in DNA: TGTGCCAGCAGCTTTAGATCCGAGCAGTACTTC. It encodes CASSFRSEQYF. The full variable domain, in which reference TRBV7-9 and TRBJ2-7 provide the parts outside the CDR3, is DTGVSQNPRHKITKRGQNVTFRCDPISEHNRLYWYRQTLGQGPEFLTYFQNEAQLEKSRLLSDRFSAERPKGSFSTLEIQRTEQGDSAMYLCASSFRSEQYFGPGTRLTVT.

V gene TRBV29-1 combines with J gene TRBJ2-3; 9 bases are shared with TRBD2. The CDR3 has 15 amino acids. The germline V gene has CDR1 SQVTM and CDR2 ANQGSEA. Trimming cost V 3 bases and J 3 bases; bases outside gene matches: 7. The DNA for the CDR3 is TGCAGCGTTGAGATCCTAGCGGGAATGACAGATACGCAGTATTTT. Amino acid sequence: CSVEILAGMTDTQYF.

This chain links TRBV5-6 with TRBJ1-5; no firm D call. The CDR3 contains 14 residues. Looked up from germline, CDR1 is SGHDT and CDR2 is YYEEEE. V lost 1 base to trimming and J lost 7 bases, with 12 bases between them. CDR3 residues: CASSLRQAGQPQHF. The CDR3 DNA reads TGTGCCAGCAGCTTGAGGCAGGCGGGACAGCCCCAGCATTTT.

The chain recombines TRBV19 with TRBJ1-1, with TRBD1 matching 7 bases. CDR3 length equals 13 residues. CDR1 and CDR2 (germline): LNHDA, SQIVND (reference sequence). Losses at the gene ends were 4 bases for V and 10 bases for J; bases not matched to a gene: 9. The chain's CDR3 is CASSTAGQGVAFF. For the CDR3, the DNA is TGTGCCAGTAGTACGGCAGGGCAGGGGGTAGCTTTCTTT.

This clone came up a few times. The chain joins TRBV30 to TRBJ1-2; D remains unclear. CDR1 and CDR2 from the germline V gene are GTSNPN and SVGIG (reference sequence). The CDR3 consists of 15 residues. The V end lost 3 bases, the J end lost 5 bases, and 19 bases lay between the germline ends. CDR3 sequence (DNA): TGTGCCTGGAGGGCCCGTATGTCGGGTCGATATGGCTACACCTTC. Its translation is CAWRARMSGRYGYTF.

The V call is TRBV2, the J call TRBJ2-6, with a possible D match to TRBD1 (5 bases). CDR3 length: 16 amino acids. The ends were cut back, 7 bases at V and 1 base at J, with 14 bases in the middle. Per the germline V gene, CDR1 is SNHLY and CDR2 is FYNNEI. The CDR3: CASKFGRASGANVLTF. In DNA form, the CDR3 reads TGTGCCAGCAAATTCGGCAGGGCTTCTGGGGCCAACGTCCTGACTTTC.

This chain links TRBV7-9 with TRBJ1-6; TRBD1 aligns across 8 bases. The CDR3 contains 16 residues. V lost 1 base, J lost 6 bases, and 5 bases stayed unmatched. The germline V gene has CDR1 SEHNR and CDR2 FQNEAQ (reference sequence). The chain's CDR3 is CASSLGGTGGNSPLHF. Here the CDR3 DNA reads TGTGCCAGCAGCTTAGGTGGGACAGGTGGTAATTCACCCCTCCACTTT.

The chain is built from TRBV5-1 and TRBJ2-5, with 7 bases fitting TRBD2. After removal of 3 bases from V and 5 bases from J, the junction contained 7 bases not matched to a gene. Per germline, CDR1 SGHRS and CDR2 YFSETQ. The CDR3 runs to 14 residues. CDR3 in DNA: TGCGCCAGCAGCTCTGGACTAGTAGCCGAGACCCAGTACTTC. Its protein is CASSSGLVAETQYF.

The chain is built from TRBV5-5 and TRBJ2-3, with TRBD2 matching over 7 bases. Germline-derived CDR1 and CDR2 are SGHKS and YYEKEE (reference sequence). This CDR3 has 14 amino acids. Trimming took 7 bases from V and 5 from J; bases not matched to a gene: 10. In DNA form, the CDR3 reads TGTGCCAGCGGACTGGGGGGGTTGCAAGATACGCAGTATTTT. Translating it yields CASGLGGLQDTQYF.

This clone was observed a few times. The chain employs TRBV30 and TRBJ1-1, with 7 nucleotides matching TRBD1. CDR3 size: 13 residues. V was clipped by 5 bases and J by 4 bases; unmatched bases: 7. Germline-derived CDR1 and CDR2 are GTSNPN and SVGIG (reference sequence). CDR3 sequence (DNA): TGTGCCTGGCTGGGACAGCTGGGCACTGAAGCTTTCTTT. Translated, it gives CAWLGQLGTEAFF.

The CDR3 region is CASSLGGPPYNEQFF. The CDR3 region has the DNA TGTGCCAGCAGCTTAGGAGGTCCTCCCTACAATGAGCAGTTCTTC. The rearrangement links TRBV7-6 to TRBJ2-1; D is uncertain. Germline loops: CDR1 SGHVS, CDR2 FNYEAQ. V lost 1 base and J lost 2, with 9 bases in between. The CDR3 runs to 15 residues.

The V gene is TRBV30, the J gene TRBJ1-5, with TRBD1 matching over 7 bases. The V and J ends lost 0 bases and 6 bases, in that order; junction bases with no gene match: 5. Germline CDR1 reads GTSNPN; CDR2 reads SVGIG (reference sequence). CDR3 length equals 14 residues. The CDR3 spells CAWSVGAGGQPQHF. Here the CDR3 DNA reads TGTGCCTGGAGTGTAGGGGCAGGGGGTCAGCCCCAGCATTTT.

The chain combines TRBV19 with TRBJ1-2, with D perhaps TRBD1 (5 bases). The CDR3 length is 14 residues. In germline, CDR1 is LNHDA, CDR2 SQIVND (reference sequence). V was pared by 5 bases and J by 2 bases, with 12 bases between. The CDR3, as DNA: TGTGCCAGTAGTTACTCGGGGGAGAACTATGGCTACACCTTC. This encodes CASSYSGENYGYTF. Full variable domain (missing parts from reference TRBV19 and TRBJ1-2): DGGITQSPKYLFRKEGQNVTLSCEQNLNHDAMYWYRQDPGQGLRLIYYSQIVNDFQKGDIAEGYSVSREKKESFPLTVTSAQKNPTAFYLCASSYSGENYGYTFGSGTRLTVV.

The CDR3 bases are TGTGCCAGCAGCGGGGGACTAGCGGGAGGCTACGAGCAGTACTTC. Translating gives CASSGGLAGGYEQYF. The chain has TRBV9 and TRBJ2-7, with 15 bases aligning to TRBD2. Germline V gene sequence: CDR1 SGDLS, CDR2 YYNGEE. V was pared by 3 bases and J by 3 bases, with 1 base of the junction left unmatched. The CDR3 loop spans 15 amino acids.

This clone was counted only a few times. J is TRBJ1-1 and V is TRBV20-1; D gene ambiguous. From germline, CDR1 is DFQATT and CDR2 SNEGSKA (reference sequence). Trimming cost V 6 bases and J 0 bases, with 5 bases left between them. CDR3 size: 11 residues. The CDR3 sequence is CSAPLNTEAFF. The CDR3 DNA is TGCAGTGCCCCGTTGAACACTGAAGCTTTCTTT.

This chain joins TRBV18 and TRBJ1-6, with TRBD1 identical over 8 bases. CDR1 is KGHSH, CDR2 LQKENI, per germline. The CDR3 covers 18 residues. V shed 5 bases and J 10 bases; nucleotides not matched to a gene: 19. The chain's CDR3 is CASSAGTGHERGESPLHF. The CDR3 DNA follows: TGTGCCAGCTCAGCCGGGACAGGACACGAGAGGGGAGAATCACCCCTCCACTTT.

The rearrangement links TRBV11-3 to TRBJ2-7; 12 positions match TRBD2. The V and J ends lost 1 base and 4 bases, in that order; junction bases with no gene match: 8. From germline, CDR1 is SGHNT and CDR2 YENEEA. CDR3 size: 17 residues. This CDR3 reads CASSLGRTSGNTYEQYF. The CDR3 DNA reads as TGTGCCAGCAGCTTAGGTCGGACTAGCGGGAATACTTACGAGCAGTACTTC.

The chain links TRBV18 to TRBJ2-7; D remains ambiguous. Trimming took off 5 bases at V and 3 bases at J, with 8 bases between the two ends. Germline V CDR1 and CDR2: KGHSH, LQKENI. The CDR3 spans 12 residues. CDR3 sequence reads: CASSGDLYEQYF. The DNA of the CDR3 is TGTGCCAGCTCAGGAGACCTCTACGAGCAGTACTTC.

The chain recombines TRBV6-1 with TRBJ2-7, with a tentative D call TRBD2 (7 bases). Deletions cut 5 bases from V and 4 bases from J, with 15 bases between. The CDR3 length is 14 residues. Per germline, CDR1 MNHNS and CDR2 SASEGT. Here the CDR3 DNA reads TGTGCCAGCAGTTCCCAGGGAGGGGGATACGAGCAGTACTTC. Amino acid sequence: CASSSQGGGYEQYF.

This chain links TRBV11-1 with TRBJ2-3, with 10 bases aligning to TRBD2. Per the germline V gene, CDR1 is SGHAT and CDR2 is FQDESV (reference sequence). This CDR3 spans 17 amino acids. V lost 3 bases to trimming and J lost 4 bases; unmatched junction nucleotides: 10. CDR3 protein: CASSFASGRVVPDTQYF. The DNA of the CDR3 is TGTGCCAGCAGCTTCGCCAGCGGGAGGGTCGTCCCAGATACGCAGTATTTT.

The chain joins TRBV7-3 to TRBJ2-7, with 10 bases matching TRBD1. CDR3 length: 15 residues. V dropped 5 bases and J dropped 6; count of bases not matched to a gene: 10. CDR1 SGHTA and CDR2 FQGTGA come from the germline V gene. The DNA for the CDR3 is TGTGCCAGCAGCCGGGACAGGGGCGGTCTAGGCGAGCAGTACTTC. Its translation: CASSRDRGGLGEQYF.

This clone was recorded only once. The identical CDR3 is also encoded by other nucleotide sequences in the sample. The V and J genes are TRBV9 and TRBJ2-2; 7 bases fit TRBD1. The germline CDR1 and CDR2 sequences are SGDLS and YYNGEE. CDR3 length: 14 residues. J lost 5 bases, V lost 3 bases, and 4 bases had no gene match. CDR3 nucleotide sequence: TGTGCCAGCAGCGACTTACAGGGGACCGGGGAGCTGTTTTTT. Its translation: CASSDLQGTGELFF.

The J gene is TRBJ2-2, the V gene TRBV4-3; no clear D. Between the trimmed V and J ends, which lost 0 bases and 3 bases, there was a span of 5 bases. The CDR3 is 14 amino acids. Germline V lookup: CDR1 LGHNA, CDR2 YSLEER. This CDR3 reads CASSQDTYTGELFF. CDR3 bases: TGCGCCAGCAGCCAAGATACTTACACCGGGGAGCTGTTTTTT.

The V call is TRBV30, the J call TRBJ2-6; the D gene is possibly TRBD2 (5 bases). CDR3 length: 15 amino acids. Germline V gene data show CDR1 as GTSNPN and CDR2 as SVGIG (reference sequence). V was trimmed by 1 base and J by 0 bases, leaving 7 bases between them. The CDR3 spells CAWSGGSSGANVLTF. The CDR3 DNA reads as TGTGCCTGGAGTGGAGGGTCCTCTGGGGCCAACGTCCTGACTTTC.